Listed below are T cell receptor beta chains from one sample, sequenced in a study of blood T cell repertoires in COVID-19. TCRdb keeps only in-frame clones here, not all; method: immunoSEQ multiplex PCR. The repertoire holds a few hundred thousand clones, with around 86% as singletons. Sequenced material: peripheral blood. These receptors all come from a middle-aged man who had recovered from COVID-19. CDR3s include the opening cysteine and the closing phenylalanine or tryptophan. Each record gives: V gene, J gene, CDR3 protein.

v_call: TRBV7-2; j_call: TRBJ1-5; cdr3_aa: CASKLGHSNQPQHF
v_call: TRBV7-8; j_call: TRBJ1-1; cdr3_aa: CASSSGQALLMNTEAFF
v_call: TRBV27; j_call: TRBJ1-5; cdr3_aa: CASSFKRDSWQPQHF
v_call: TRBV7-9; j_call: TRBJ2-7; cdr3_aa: CASSLPGSEQYF
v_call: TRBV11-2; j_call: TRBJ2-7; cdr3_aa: CASSLDRGPYEQYF
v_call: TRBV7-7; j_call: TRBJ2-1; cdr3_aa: CASSLDRNSYNEQFF
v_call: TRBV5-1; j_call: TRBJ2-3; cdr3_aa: CASSFSYWTDTQYF
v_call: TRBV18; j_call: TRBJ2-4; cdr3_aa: CASSPTTPLLAKNIQYF
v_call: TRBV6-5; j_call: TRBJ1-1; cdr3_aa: CASSPRRGGYTEAFF
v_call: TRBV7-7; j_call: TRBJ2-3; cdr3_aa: CASSLGLASGTDTQYF
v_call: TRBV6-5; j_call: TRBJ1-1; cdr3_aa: CATQTGSNTEAFF
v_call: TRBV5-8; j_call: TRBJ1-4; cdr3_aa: CASSLGGLSNEKLFF
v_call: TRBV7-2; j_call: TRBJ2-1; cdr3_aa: CASSTQSGLAGEQFF
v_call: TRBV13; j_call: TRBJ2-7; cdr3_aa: CASSLGGSRNEQYF
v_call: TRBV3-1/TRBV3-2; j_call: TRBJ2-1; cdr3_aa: CASISRDRAYNEQFF
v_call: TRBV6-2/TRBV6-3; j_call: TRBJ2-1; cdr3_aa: CASSYSAGTVYNEQFF
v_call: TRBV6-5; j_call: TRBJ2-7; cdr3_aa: CASSRLAGPYEQYF
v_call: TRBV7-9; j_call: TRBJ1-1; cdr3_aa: CASRTLTGQGGLMNTEAFF
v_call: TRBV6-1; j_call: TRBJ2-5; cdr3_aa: CASKPGMAETQYF
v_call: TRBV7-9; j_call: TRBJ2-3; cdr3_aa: CASSAPDWERGASTDTQYF
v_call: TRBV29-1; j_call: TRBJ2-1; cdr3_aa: CSVEQGNEQFF
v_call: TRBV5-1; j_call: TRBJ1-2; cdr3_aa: CASSLDGQGLYGYTF
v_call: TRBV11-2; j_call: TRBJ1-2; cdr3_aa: CASSLGPQNYGYTF
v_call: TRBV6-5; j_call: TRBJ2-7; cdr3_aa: CASSQYEQYF
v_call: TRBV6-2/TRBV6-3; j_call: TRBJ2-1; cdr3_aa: CASSYSSPLAGDHSEQFF
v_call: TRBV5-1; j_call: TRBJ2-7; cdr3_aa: CASSPQGGNYEQYF
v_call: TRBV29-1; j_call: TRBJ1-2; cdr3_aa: CSVENPGQRAYGYTF
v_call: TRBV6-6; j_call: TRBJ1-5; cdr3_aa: CASSNAGAHLPQHF
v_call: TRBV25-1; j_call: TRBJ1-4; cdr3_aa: CASSLPLGASEKLFF
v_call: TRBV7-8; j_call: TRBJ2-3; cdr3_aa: CASSSKLAGASDTQYF
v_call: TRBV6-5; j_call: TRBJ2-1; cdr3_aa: CASNRDRASNEQFF
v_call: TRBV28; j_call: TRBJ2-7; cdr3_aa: CASTRGQGKDEQYF
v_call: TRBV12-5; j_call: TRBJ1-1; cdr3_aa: CASGFRRETEAFF
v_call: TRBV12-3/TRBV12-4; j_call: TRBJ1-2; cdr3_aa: CASSYTGAYGYTF
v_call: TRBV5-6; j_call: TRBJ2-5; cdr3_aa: CASSWTGQSLQETQYF
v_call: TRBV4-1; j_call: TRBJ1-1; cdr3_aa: CASSQGDRGHRNTEAFF
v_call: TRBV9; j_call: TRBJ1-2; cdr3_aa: CASSVGQGGNYGYTF
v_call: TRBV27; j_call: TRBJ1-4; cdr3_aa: CASSWDRGEKLFF
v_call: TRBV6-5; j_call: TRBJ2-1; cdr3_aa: CASSLAGGIHNEQFF